A single sample gave rise to the 2 T cell receptor beta chains below, sequenced in a study of OX40 agonist ivuxolimab in advanced cancers. Repertoires were generated with immunoSEQ multiplex PCR, while TCRdb's copy carries only in-frame clones and drops some. The sample holds some 43,000 clones; roughly 90% are singletons and the top ten take about 0.6%. Sequenced here: CD4+ or CD8+ T cells sorted from blood, sampled in a trial of the OX40 agonist ivuxolimab. The receptor source for this set is an adult with an advanced solid tumor such as melanoma, head and neck, liver or kidney cancer.

V gene TRBV7-3 combines with J gene TRBJ2-3; no clear D. Trimming took off 5 bases at V and 3 bases at J, with 6 bases between the two ends. The germline gives CDR1 SGHTA, CDR2 FQGTGA. The CDR3 spans 12 residues. For the CDR3, the DNA is TGTGCCAGCAGCCTGAGAACAGATACGCAGTATTTT. Amino acids: CASSLRTDTQYF.

This clone appeared once. V is TRBV11-2 and J is TRBJ2-3, with TRBD2 matching 9 bases. V shed 5 bases and J 2 bases; nucleotides not matched to a gene: 5. Looked up from germline, CDR1 is SGHAT and CDR2 is FQNNGV. CDR3 size: 15 residues. For the CDR3, the DNA is TGTGCCAGCAGCGTTAGCGGGGGTTTCACAGATACGCAGTATTTT. This translates into CASSVSGGFTDTQYF.